The rows below give T cell receptor beta chains drawn from one sample of a study of OX40 agonist ivuxolimab in advanced cancers. Clones were sequenced by immunoSEQ multiplex PCR, and TCRdb holds only the in-frame ones, with some missing. The data show 55,000 to 65,000 clones, approximately 81% seen once. This sample comprised CD4+ or CD8+ T cells sorted from blood, obtained in a trial of the OX40 agonist ivuxolimab. These receptors originate from an adult with an advanced solid tumor such as melanoma, head and neck, liver or kidney cancer. Each CDR3 is given with its conserved first and last residue. A D gene is named only where the DNA matches it firmly. Expanded clones get a size class; other rows say once, few or many, or leave the size out.

j_call | d_call | clone_size | v_call | cdr3_aa | cdr3_nt
TRBJ2-1 | - | - | TRBV1 | CTSSRLADNEQFF | TGCACCAGCAGCAGGCTAGCCGACAATGAGCAGTTCTTC
TRBJ1-5 | - | - | TRBV27 | CASSYRANQPQHF | TGTGCCAGCAGTTACAGGGCCAATCAGCCCCAGCATTTT
TRBJ2-1 | TRBD1 | once | TRBV27 | CASSLNRGSPYNEQFF | TGTGCCAGCAGTTTAAACAGGGGGTCCCCCTACAATGAGCAGTTCTTC
TRBJ1-1 | - | - | TRBV2 | CASTTDGNTEAFF | TGTGCCAGCACCACCGACGGGAACACTGAAGCTTTCTTT
TRBJ2-3 | - | - | TRBV7-3 | CASSSQLGNTQYF | TGTGCCAGCAGCTCCCAACTGGGAAATACGCAGTATTTT
TRBJ2-7 | - | once | TRBV28 | CASTQGRSSYEQYF | TGTGCCAGCACCCAGGGTCGTAGCTCCTACGAGCAGTACTTC
TRBJ2-1 | - | - | TRBV6-5 | CASSQGYNEQFF | TGTGCCAGCAGTCAGGGGTACAATGAGCAGTTCTTC
TRBJ2-3 | TRBD2 | - | TRBV13 | CASSPRTSDRQDTQYF | TGTGCCAGCAGCCCTAGGACTAGCGACCGACAGGATACGCAGTATTTT
TRBJ2-7 | - | - | TRBV5-4 | CASSLPGQGVYEQYF | TGTGCCAGCAGCTTGCCGGGCCAGGGAGTCTACGAGCAGTACTTC
TRBJ1-1 | - | - | TRBV2 | CASSEAPPGALNTEAFF | TGTGCCAGCAGTGAAGCTCCGCCAGGGGCTCTGAACACTGAAGCTTTCTTT
TRBJ1-2 | - | - | TRBV2 | CASSEDRADYGYTF | TGTGCCAGCAGTGAAGACAGGGCTGACTATGGCTACACCTTC
TRBJ1-2 | - | few | TRBV18 | CASSSREPTAQPNYGYTF | TGTGCCAGCTCATCCCGGGAACCTACTGCGCAACCTAACTATGGCTACACCTTC
TRBJ2-3 | TRBD2 | - | TRBV7-3 | CASSSTSGGFPHTDTQYF | TGTGCCAGCAGCTCAACTAGCGGGGGGTTCCCCCACACAGATACGCAGTATTTT
TRBJ1-6 | - | once | TRBV5-1 | CASSSRASSYNSPLHF | TGCGCCAGCAGCTCCCGGGCGAGCTCCTATAATTCACCCCTCCACTTT
TRBJ2-5 | - | - | TRBV7-2 | CASSWGTSQYF | TGTGCCAGCAGCTGGGGGACGAGCCAGTACTTC
TRBJ2-1 | TRBD2 | - | TRBV27 | CASSLRGRVYNEQFF | TGTGCCAGCAGTTTACGCGGGAGAGTCTACAATGAGCAGTTCTTC
TRBJ2-2 | - | - | TRBV5-1 | CASSLTGTLNTGELFF | TGCGCCAGCAGTCTGACCGGGACACTCAACACCGGGGAGCTGTTTTTT
TRBJ2-1 | - | - | TRBV28 | CASSFPTGDPSNEQFF | TGTGCCAGCAGTTTCCCCACTGGCGACCCCAGTAATGAGCAGTTCTTC
TRBJ1-2 | TRBD1 | - | TRBV6-1 | CASSETTGGLYGYTF | TGTGCCAGCAGTGAAACAACAGGGGGCCTATACGGCTACACCTTC
TRBJ1-1 | - | - | TRBV5-8 | CASNLPSGGADEAFF | TGTGCCAGCAACCTCCCCTCGGGGGGGGCAGATGAAGCTTTCTTT
TRBJ2-3 | TRBD2 | - | TRBV5-1 | CASSSMGGPPDTQYF | TGCGCCAGCAGCTCCATGGGAGGGCCCCCAGATACGCAGTATTTT
TRBJ2-5 | - | - | TRBV27 | CASSPKIVPQETQYF | TGTGCCAGCAGCCCAAAGATAGTACCCCAAGAGACCCAGTACTTC
TRBJ2-3 | - | - | TRBV2 | CASKGGGLTDTQYF | TGTGCCAGCAAAGGGGGGGGGCTCACAGATACGCAGTATTTT
TRBJ2-2 | TRBD2 | - | TRBV7-8 | CASSVSAGGTGELFF | TGTGCCAGCAGCGTATCCGCGGGGGGGACCGGGGAGCTGTTTTTT
TRBJ1-2 | - | - | TRBV28 | CASTLTVRYGYTF | TGTGCCAGCACTCTGACAGTTAGATATGGCTACACCTTC
TRBJ1-4 | - | once | TRBV19 | CASSTTGSKNEKLFF | TGTGCCAGTAGTACTACCGGGAGCAAGAATGAAAAACTGTTTTTT
TRBJ1-5 | - | - | TRBV6-5 | CASSYRRDQPQHF | TGTGCCAGCAGTTATCGCAGGGATCAGCCCCAGCATTTT
TRBJ1-3 | - | - | TRBV6-1 | CASSEPGGLGNTIYF | TGTGCCAGCAGTGAGCCGGGAGGGCTCGGAAACACCATATATTTT
TRBJ2-2 | - | - | TRBV28 | CASRPHFQGHNTGELFF | TGTGCCAGCAGACCGCATTTTCAGGGACATAACACCGGGGAGCTGTTTTTT
TRBJ2-6 | TRBD1 | - | TRBV9 | CASSAKTGTGANVLTF | TGTGCCAGCAGCGCAAAGACAGGGACTGGGGCCAACGTCCTGACTTTC
TRBJ1-5 | - | - | TRBV6-1 | CASSDGGVFQPQHF | TGTGCCAGCAGTGATGGAGGGGTGTTTCAGCCCCAGCATTTT
TRBJ2-2 | TRBD2 | - | TRBV28 | CASSPSGLAGAVNTGELFF | TGTGCCAGCAGTCCTTCGGGACTAGCGGGGGCCGTGAACACCGGGGAGCTGTTTTTT
TRBJ1-5 | - | once | TRBV7-2 | CASFLEGTSNQPQHF | TGTGCCAGCTTCCTCGAAGGAACTAGCAATCAGCCCCAGCATTTT
TRBJ1-2 | - | once | TRBV2 | CASSERDHYGYTF | TGTGCCAGCAGTGAACGGGACCATTATGGCTACACCTTC
TRBJ1-1 | - | - | TRBV19 | CASSPNMNTEAFF | TGTGCCAGTAGTCCCAATATGAACACTGAAGCTTTCTTT
TRBJ2-3 | - | - | TRBV10-3 | CAIAGDGSRADTQYF | TGTGCCATCGCTGGGGACGGAAGCAGGGCAGATACGCAGTATTTT
TRBJ1-1 | - | - | TRBV28 | CASSLPGNTEAFF | TGTGCCAGCAGTTTGCCGGGGAACACTGAAGCTTTCTTT
TRBJ1-1 | - | - | TRBV6-6 | CASRPGGGSTSSAFF | TGTGCCAGCAGACCCGGCGGGGGATCTACCTCTTCAGCTTTCTTT
TRBJ1-5 | TRBD1 | - | TRBV5-6 | CASSAQGAAVQPQHF | TGTGCCAGCAGCGCACAGGGGGCGGCGGTTCAGCCCCAGCATTTT
TRBJ2-7 | - | few | TRBV27 | CASSLGSGGSNEQYF | TGTGCCAGCAGCTTGGGGTCGGGGGGCAGCAACGAGCAGTACTTC
TRBJ1-1 | - | - | TRBV7-9 | CASSTDGRTEAFF | TGTGCCAGCAGCACGGACGGACGCACTGAAGCTTTCTTT
TRBJ2-3 | - | - | TRBV7-3 | CASSSLGGGSSDTQYF | TGTGCCAGCAGCTCCCTGGGGGGCGGGAGTTCAGATACGCAGTATTTT